The entry that follows covers one T cell receptor beta chain sequence. Some clones are missing from TCRdb's copy, which holds only in-frame ones; the method was immunoSEQ multiplex PCR. The profile shows tens of thousands of clones, around 87% of them singletons. This sample was taken from a study of control samples from healthy donors and cancer patients. This CDR3 has 17 residues. CDR1 SGHRS and CDR2 YFSETQ come from the germline V gene. J gave up 5 bases and V 4 bases, and 10 bases lay outside the gene matches. This receptor was taken from a man in his fifties or sixties in good health. The chain uses TRBV5-1 and TRBJ2-5; TRBD2 matches at 14 bases. Material for sequencing was blood. CDR3 sequence reads: CASSLTSGGAGLETQYF. The DNA for the CDR3 is TGCGCCAGCAGCCTGACTAGCGGGGGGGCCGGATTGGAGACCCAGTACTTC.